The rows below give T cell receptor beta chains drawn from one sample of a study of regulatory T cells in long-lasting Graves disease. TCRdb called the multiplex PCR reads again in MiXCR, with one record for every CDR3 protein. The top ten clones hold 28% of a sample with 360,000 or so distinct CDR3 sequences, roughly 25% of them seen once. Sequenced here: peripheral blood mononuclear cells (PBMCs), sampled when the disease was refractory, from a patient treated with antithyroid drugs. These receptors were taken from a woman aged 40-49 years with Graves disease. CDR3s include the opening cysteine and the closing phenylalanine or tryptophan. The D gene is left open where the match is weak. Clone size is stated in some rows and not others, as once, few, many or a class when expanded.

. | TRBJ2-5 | TRBV7-9 | TRBD1 | TGTGCCAGCAGCTTAGCAGGGGGCGTAGAGACCCAGTACTTC | CASSLAGGVETQYF
many | TRBJ1-6 | TRBV7-9 | . | TGTGCCAGCAGCCCTCGGACGGATCCGCGGACCCTCCACTTT | CASSPRTDPRTLHF
few | TRBJ1-5 | TRBV24-1 | . | TGTGCCACCAGTGATTACACTGTCCTAGAGCCCCAGCATTTT | CATSDYTVLEPQHF
many | TRBJ2-4 | TRBV11-2 | TRBD2 | TGTGCCAGCAGCTTAGATGTGGGACTAGCGGGAGGGCCTATGTACATTCAGTACTTC | CASSLDVGLAGGPMYIQYF
. | TRBJ2-1 | TRBV6-1 | . | TGTGCCAGCAGTACCCCAAACGCGGGACTTGACTACAATGAGCAGTTCTTC | CASSTPNAGLDYNEQFF
many | TRBJ2-7 | TRBV6-9 | . | TGTGCCAGCAGTTTGCAGGGGATCTACGAGCAGTACTTC | CASSLQGIYEQYF
. | TRBJ1-1 | TRBV7-9 | . | TGTGCCAGCAGCAACGGAGAGGAGGGCACTGAAGCTTTCTTT | CASSNGEEGTEAFF
many | TRBJ2-4 | TRBV28 | . | TGTGCCAGCAGTTTACCCAAGGCTAAGGACGGGATAGCCAAAAACATTCAGTACTTC | CASSLPKAKDGIAKNIQYF
many | TRBJ2-2 | TRBV24-1 | TRBD2 | TGTGCCACCTCCCCAGCGGGAGTCACCGGGGAGCTGTTTTTT | CATSPAGVTGELFF
few | TRBJ2-7 | TRBV20-1 | . | TGCAGTGCTAGAAGGGCTAGCGAGCTCTACGAGCAGTACTTC | CSARRASELYEQYF
. | TRBJ2-5 | TRBV14 | . | TGTACCAGCAGCCCGAGACTCCGAGGCCACCTACAAGAGACCCAGTACTTC | CTSSPRLRGHLQETQYF
many | TRBJ1-1 | TRBV12-3/TRBV12-4 | . | TGTGCCAGCAGGCCAGGGCAGAACACTGAAGCTTTCTTT | CASRPGQNTEAFF
few | TRBJ2-5 | TRBV20-1 | . | TGCAGTGCTAAGCGATACCAAGAGACCCAGTACTTC | CSAKRYQETQYF
. | TRBJ2-3 | TRBV10-3 | . | TGTGCCATCAGGGAACAGGGTGTAGATACGCAGTATTTT | CAIREQGVDTQYF
. | TRBJ1-2 | TRBV3-1 | . | TGTGCCAGCAGCCAAGAGCCCGGGAATCGTGGCTACACCTTC | CASSQEPGNRGYTF
. | TRBJ2-7 | TRBV30 | . | TGTGCCAGGGGGGGTAACTCCCCGGGCGAGCAGTACTTC | CARGGNSPGEQYF
. | TRBJ2-2 | TRBV11-2 | TRBD2 | TGTGCCAGCAGCTTAGCCAGCGGGAGCGCCGGGGAGCTGTTTTTT | CASSLASGSAGELFF
many | TRBJ2-1 | TRBV28 | TRBD2 | TGTGCCAGCAGTTTAACGAGGGCTAGCGGGGGACCTAGGGGCAATGAGCAGTTCTTC | CASSLTRASGGPRGNEQFF
many | TRBJ2-7 | TRBV2 | . | TGTGCCAGCTCTCCGGGAGAACCGTACGAGCAGTACTTC | CASSPGEPYEQYF
many | TRBJ1-3 | TRBV2 | . | TGTGCCAGCAGTGTTAGCCGGGAAAACACCATATATTTT | CASSVSRENTIYF
few | TRBJ2-7 | TRBV3-1 | . | TGTGCCAGCAGCCAAGTTGGGATCGGCTACGAGCAGTACTTC | CASSQVGIGYEQYF
. | TRBJ2-1 | TRBV7-2 | . | TGTGCCAGCAGCTTCGCGGAAACCTACAATGAGCAGTTCTTC | CASSFAETYNEQFF
many | TRBJ2-1 | TRBV7-6 | TRBD1 | TGTGCCAGCAGCCGGACAGGGGCAAACAATGAGCAGTTCTTC | CASSRTGANNEQFF
many | TRBJ2-2 | TRBV6-5 | . | TGTGCCAGCAGTTTTACAGGGAACACCGGGGAGCTGTTTTTT | CASSFTGNTGELFF
many | TRBJ1-1 | TRBV7-9 | . | TGTGCCAGCAGCTCGGCCGGGACTCTTACCGAAGCTTTCTTT | CASSSAGTLTEAFF
. | TRBJ2-1 | TRBV12-3/TRBV12-4 | . | TGTGCCAGCAGTGCGAACAGGGCCCACAATGAGCAGTTCTTC | CASSANRAHNEQFF
. | TRBJ2-7 | TRBV29-1 | . | TGCAGCGTTGTGAGAAGTTCCGACGAGCAGTACTTC | CSVVRSSDEQYF
. | TRBJ2-1 | TRBV19 | TRBD2 | TGTGCCAGTAGTATCGGGAGGGGCGGGACTACCTACAATGAGCAGTTCTTC | CASSIGRGGTTYNEQFF
many | TRBJ2-7 | TRBV11-2 | . | TGTGCCAGCAGCTTAGGTTGGGCTCTCTCCTACGAGCAGTACTTC | CASSLGWALSYEQYF
many | TRBJ2-7 | TRBV6-1 | TRBD2 | TGTGCCAGCAGTCCGCGGGAGACCCACGAGCAGTACTTC | CASSPRETHEQYF
many | TRBJ2-7 | TRBV28 | . | TGTGCCAGCAGTTTACCCCTCACACCCTACGAGCAGTACTTC | CASSLPLTPYEQYF
many | TRBJ1-4 | TRBV2 | . | TGTGCCAGCAAATGGACAGAAACTAATGAAAAACTGTTTTTT | CASKWTETNEKLFF
. | TRBJ2-1 | TRBV7-3 | TRBD2 | TGTGCCAGCAGCCCCCGACTAGCGGATATCGATGAGCAGTTCTTC | CASSPRLADIDEQFF
few | TRBJ1-6 | TRBV20-1 | . | TGCAGTGCGAGGGGATCAGGGGTTAACTTTAATTCACCCCTCCACTTT | CSARGSGVNFNSPLHF
. | TRBJ2-2 | TRBV15 | . | TGTGCCACCAGCAGAGATCCCCGGACCGGGGAGCTGTTTTTT | CATSRDPRTGELFF
many | TRBJ1-1 | TRBV28 | . | TGTGCCAGCAGTCCACTTGGGTTATCGAACACTGAAGCTTTCTTT | CASSPLGLSNTEAFF
many | TRBJ2-5 | TRBV6-5 | TRBD2 | TGTGCCAGCAGTTACCAAAGCGGGAGGGCCAAGACCCAGTACTTC | CASSYQSGRAKTQYF
. | TRBJ1-2 | TRBV2 | . | TGTGCCAATCGTGGGGGGATTAACTATGGCTACACCTTC | CANRGGINYGYTF
. | TRBJ2-3 | TRBV19 | TRBD2 | TGTGCCAGTAGTATTACACTAGCGGCACCCACAGATACGCAGTATTTT | CASSITLAAPTDTQYF
many | TRBJ2-7 | TRBV7-8 | . | TGTGCCAGCAGCTTAAAAGACAGCTCAAGGTTCTACGAGCAGTACTTC | CASSLKDSSRFYEQYF
. | TRBJ2-2 | TRBV10-3 | . | TGTGCCATCTACGGGGGCGCGGCCGGGGAGCTGTTTTTT | CAIYGGAAGELFF
. | TRBJ2-3 | TRBV4-1 | . | TGCGCCAGCAGCCAAGATCCAGGATCAATCAGCCAGTATTTT | CASSQDPGSISQYF
many | TRBJ2-7 | TRBV7-2 | . | TGTGCCAGCAGCTTAGTTGGACCGGGACTTCAGTACTTC | CASSLVGPGLQYF
many | TRBJ2-7 | TRBV24-1 | . | TGTGCCACCAGTGATTCACGGAGAGCTTACGAGCAGTACTTC | CATSDSRRAYEQYF
few | TRBJ2-2 | TRBV27 | . | TGTGCCAGCAGTCCCTACAGGGCGAACACCGGGGAGCTGTTTTTT | CASSPYRANTGELFF
many | TRBJ1-5 | TRBV12-3/TRBV12-4 | . | TGTGCCAGCAGTCCGGGACCGGGAAAATATAGCAATCAGCCCCAGCATTTT | CASSPGPGKYSNQPQHF
. | TRBJ2-2 | TRBV10-3 | . | TGTGCCAATTCCGGGACGGGGGCCGGGGAGCTGCTTTTT | CANSGTGAGELLF
many | TRBJ1-4 | TRBV2 | TRBD1 | TGTGCCAGCGGGGGACAGGGGGTGGCTAATGAAAAACTGTTTTTT | CASGGQGVANEKLFF